Listed below are T cell receptor beta chains from one sample, sequenced in a study of regulatory T cells in long-lasting Graves disease. TCRdb re-derived calls from the multiplex PCR reads in MiXCR, one entry per CDR3 protein. The sample shows around 450,000 distinct CDR3 sequences, approximately 15% of them seen only once. These data also formed part of another study, on T cells in Graves' hyperthyroidism and ophthalmopathy.

This specimen was peripheral blood mononuclear cells (PBMCs), taken at new diagnosis, from a patient treated with antithyroid drugs. The receptor source for this set is a woman aged 25 to 39 with Graves disease. The CDR3 runs from the conserved cysteine through the conserved F or W. The order of the fields is J gene, V gene, D gene, clone size, CDR3 protein, CDR3 DNA. D genes are given only for firm matches. Rows give clone size only sometimes, using once, few, many, or a class for an expanded clone.

TRBJ2-7 TRBV28 TRBD1 many CASRTGTGGEYEQYF TGTGCCAGCAGAACCGGGACAGGGGGCGAGTACGAGCAGTACTTC
TRBJ2-1 TRBV29-1 - many CSTQGGPGPEQFF TGCAGCACCCAAGGGGGACCCGGGCCTGAGCAGTTCTTC
TRBJ1-5 TRBV19 - - CASRMGSNQPQHF TGTGCCAGTAGAATGGGTAGCAATCAGCCCCAGCATTTT
TRBJ2-1 TRBV20-1 - many CSTDLGLKGNEQFF TGCAGTACTGACTTAGGCTTGAAGGGCAATGAGCAGTTCTTC
TRBJ1-5 TRBV10-3 - many CAISETYSNQPQHF TGTGCCATCAGTGAGACATATAGCAATCAGCCCCAGCATTTT
TRBJ2-5 TRBV3-1 - few CASTLGEQETQYF TGTGCCAGCACTCTAGGGGAACAAGAGACCCAGTACTTC
TRBJ2-2 TRBV4-1 TRBD2 - CASSQGRGGERTGELFF TGCGCCAGCAGCCAAGGTCGGGGGGGAGAGAGGACCGGGGAGCTGTTTTTT
TRBJ2-5 TRBV6-2/TRBV6-3 - - CASSYIGQPRVRETQYF TGTGCCAGCAGTTACATCGGGCAGCCTAGGGTTCGAGAGACCCAGTACTTC
TRBJ2-7 TRBV3-1 - many CASSPRPSSYEQYF TGTGCCAGCAGCCCCCGACCGAGCTCCTACGAGCAGTACTTC
TRBJ2-7 TRBV20-1 - many CSAERTSYEQYF TGCAGTGCTGAACGGACATCCTACGAGCAGTACTTC
TRBJ2-2 TRBV3-1 TRBD2 many CASSWGLAGVGNTGELFF TGTGCCAGCAGCTGGGGACTAGCGGGAGTTGGAAACACCGGGGAGCTGTTTTTT
TRBJ2-5 TRBV3-1 - many CASSHWGETQYF TGTGCCAGCAGCCATTGGGGGGAGACCCAGTACTTC
TRBJ2-1 TRBV7-7 TRBD2 many CASSFTSADNEQFF TGTGCCAGCAGCTTTACTAGCGCGGATAATGAGCAGTTCTTC
TRBJ2-3 TRBV29-1 TRBD2 few CSVHSGWLADGRGTDTQYF TGCAGCGTCCACTCTGGCTGGCTAGCGGATGGGAGAGGCACAGATACGCAGTATTTT
TRBJ1-5 TRBV7-8 TRBD1 few CASSSMTGLNQPQHF TGTGCCAGCAGCTCCATGACAGGGCTTAATCAGCCCCAGCATTTT
TRBJ2-1 TRBV29-1 - few CSGDSYNEQFF TGCAGCGGAGACTCCTACAATGAGCAGTTCTTC
TRBJ2-1 TRBV7-9 TRBD2 many CASSYNPGTRGTEQFF TGTGCCAGCAGCTACAACCCCGGGACTAGAGGCACTGAGCAGTTCTTC
TRBJ2-5 TRBV20-1 - many CSATMRDETQYF TGCAGTGCAACGATGCGGGACGAGACCCAGTACTTC
TRBJ1-1 TRBV24-1 - many CATSSQANTEAFF TGTGCCACCTCTAGCCAGGCGAACACTGAAGCTTTCTTT
TRBJ2-3 TRBV15 TRBD1 many CATSRNRGGTDTQYF TGTGCCACCAGCAGGAACAGGGGTGGCACAGATACGCAGTATTTT
TRBJ2-4 TRBV20-1 - few CSARGVGFFAKNIQYF TGCAGTGCTAGAGGGGTTGGCTTCTTCGCCAAAAACATTCAGTACTTC
TRBJ1-2 TRBV18 - many CASSAGYDYGYTF TGTGCCAGCTCGGCAGGTTATGACTATGGCTACACCTTC
TRBJ2-7 TRBV10-3 TRBD2 many CAISEIAGAVEQYF TGTGCCATCAGTGAAATAGCGGGAGCAGTCGAGCAGTACTTC
TRBJ2-2 TRBV7-9 - many CASSLGRDLLTGELFF TGTGCCAGCAGCTTAGGTCGGGATTTACTCACCGGGGAGCTGTTTTTT
TRBJ1-2 TRBV28 TRBD1 many CATVRGDRDYGYTF TGTGCCACCGTGCGTGGGGACAGGGACTATGGCTACACCTTC
TRBJ2-3 TRBV7-6 TRBD2 - CASSNLAGAESDTQYF TGTGCCAGCAGCAACCTAGCGGGGGCTGAGTCAGATACGCAGTATTTT
TRBJ2-1 TRBV7-9 TRBD1 - CASSIGTGGENEQFF TGTGCCAGCAGCATCGGGACAGGGGGTGAAAATGAGCAGTTCTTC
TRBJ2-7 TRBV20-1 - many CSASDQGYEQYF TGCAGTGCTAGTGATCAGGGTTACGAGCAGTACTTC
TRBJ2-1 TRBV3-1 - many CASSQEAGSYNEQFF TGTGCCAGCAGCCAAGAAGCGGGCTCCTACAATGAGCAGTTCTTC
TRBJ2-5 TRBV7-3 - - CASSFYICSARGRSVQETQYF -
TRBJ2-5 TRBV14 TRBD2 - CASSLWTSGIETQYF TGTGCCAGCAGCCTCTGGACTAGCGGGATAGAGACCCAGTACTTC
TRBJ2-7 TRBV24-1 - - CATSGPGPYGEQYF TGTGCCACCAGTGGGCCCGGCCCCTACGGCGAGCAGTACTTC
TRBJ2-1 TRBV11-3 TRBD2 many CASSLDSSASGSSYNEQFF TGTGCCAGCAGCTTAGATAGTAGTGCTAGCGGGAGCTCCTACAATGAGCAGTTCTTC
TRBJ2-1 TRBV6-1 TRBD2 many CASASGRNPYNEQFF TGTGCCAGCGCATCCGGGAGGAACCCCTACAATGAGCAGTTCTTC
TRBJ2-4 TRBV30 - few CAWSNRVNIQYF TGTGCCTGGTCGAACAGGGTAAACATTCAGTACTTC
TRBJ2-7 TRBV4-1 - - CASSQVGGSYEQYF TGCGCCAGCAGCCAAGTTGGGGGTTCCTACGAGCAGTACTTC
TRBJ1-1 TRBV6-1 - many CASSTLTGLNTEAFF TGTGCCAGCAGTACACTGACAGGACTGAACACTGAAGCTTTCTTT
TRBJ1-4 TRBV7-2 - few CASSLDGRGEKLFF TGTGCCAGCAGCTTAGATGGCCGGGGAGAAAAACTGTTTTTT
TRBJ2-3 TRBV18 - many CASSPPTTTDTQYF TGTGCCAGCTCACCACCTACTACCACAGATACGCAGTATTTT
TRBJ2-7 TRBV2 - - CASAETSYEQYF TGTGCCAGCGCTGAGACTAGCTACGAGCAGTACTTC
TRBJ2-1 TRBV20-1 TRBD2 many CSAWTTSGSEQFF TGCAGTGCCTGGACGACTAGCGGGAGTGAGCAGTTCTTC
TRBJ2-1 TRBV11-2 - many CASSLDNGGQFF TGTGCCAGCAGCTTAGACAACGGAGGGCAGTTCTTC
TRBJ2-1 TRBV6-5 - once CASSSTGYNEQFF TGTGCCAGCAGTTCTACGGGTTACAATGAGCAGTTCTTC
TRBJ1-1 TRBV12-3/TRBV12-4 - many CASRSGTVNTEAFF TGTGCCAGCAGGTCCGGAACAGTGAACACTGAAGCTTTCTTT
TRBJ2-1 TRBV27 - few CASSLSEPSYNEQFF TGTGCCAGCAGTTTATCAGAGCCTTCCTACAATGAGCAGTTCTTC
TRBJ2-2 TRBV12-3/TRBV12-4 - - CASSLAGFTGELFF TGTGCCAGCAGTTTAGCGGGGTTCACCGGGGAGCTGTTTTTT
TRBJ1-5 TRBV10-2 - - CASSESGFGANQPQHF TGCGCCAGCAGTGAGTCGGGGTTTGGGGCCAATCAGCCCCAGCATTTT
TRBJ2-7 TRBV6-2/TRBV6-3 - - CASPAGYEQYF TGTGCCAGTCCCGCGGGCTACGAGCAGTACTTC
TRBJ2-4 TRBV2 - many CASAVGASQAKNIQYF TGTGCCAGCGCAGTGGGAGCCTCTCAGGCCAAAAACATTCAGTACTTC
TRBJ1-2 TRBV29-1 - few CSVEPRGGIKNYGYTF TGCAGCGTTGAGCCCCGGGGAGGGATAAAGAACTATGGCTACACCTTC
TRBJ2-7 TRBV29-1 - few CSVHTGSEQYF TGCAGCGTCCATACAGGGTCCGAGCAGTACTTC
TRBJ2-2 TRBV28 - many CASSFGGTFVGELFF TGTGCCAGCAGTTTTGGTGGTACGTTCGTCGGGGAGCTGTTTTTT